Each of the 13 T cell receptor beta chains below was sequenced from the same sample in a study of OX40 agonist ivuxolimab in advanced cancers. Assay used: immunoSEQ multiplex PCR; TCRdb lists only in-frame clones, some missing. Among around 7,700 clones, less than 85% were seen once, and the ten largest hold roughly 34%. The sequencing used CD4+ or CD8+ T cells sorted from blood, collected in a trial of the OX40 agonist ivuxolimab. These receptors all come from an adult with an advanced solid tumor such as melanoma, head and neck, liver or kidney cancer.

The V gene is TRBV9, the J gene TRBJ2-3; unclear D gene. The CDR3 runs to 13 residues. V gave up 0 bases and J gave up 6 bases, with 8 bases separating them. The germline V gene encodes CDR1 SGDLS and CDR2 YYNGEE. In DNA form, the CDR3 reads TGTGCCAGCAGCGTAGATTCTGTGGATACGCAGTATTTT. This encodes CASSVDSVDTQYF.

The chain uses TRBV29-1 and TRBJ2-3; weak D call: TRBD1 (6 bases). Germline V CDR1 and CDR2: SQVTM, ANQGSEA. The CDR3 sequence is 13 residues long. Between the trimmed V and J ends, which lost 4 bases and 2 bases, there was a span of 10 bases. The chain's CDR3 is CSVGGGNTDTQYF. CDR3 nucleotide sequence: TGCAGCGTTGGAGGGGGTAACACAGATACGCAGTATTTT.

The chain carries TRBV7-9 and TRBJ1-2; D possibly corresponds to TRBD1 (5 bases). Germline loops: CDR1 SEHNR, CDR2 FQNEAQ (reference sequence). This CDR3 has 14 residues. V was clipped by 3 bases and J by 7 bases, with 15 bases between them. CDR3 sequence reads: CASSFWDSLSGYTF. In DNA, the CDR3 is TGTGCCAGCAGCTTTTGGGACTCCCTTTCTGGCTACACCTTC. Full variable domain (rest looked up from reference TRBV7-9 and TRBJ1-2): DTGVSQNPRHKITKRGQNVTFRCDPISEHNRLYWYRQTLGQGPEFLTYFQNEAQLEKSRLLSDRFSAERPKGSFSTLEIQRTEQGDSAMYLCASSFWDSLSGYTFGSGTRLTVV.

The table lists this clone with a few counts. The V call is TRBV19, the J call TRBJ1-2; D not certain. Germline V gene lookup returns CDR1 LNHDA and CDR2 SQIVND (reference sequence). This CDR3 comprises 12 residues. V was trimmed by 9 bases and J by 1 base, leaving 9 bases between them. The CDR3 is CASLRDNYGYTF. The CDR3 nucleotides are TGTGCCAGCCTCCGGGATAACTATGGCTACACCTTC.

V usage is TRBV19 and J usage is TRBJ1-1, with 10 bases identical to TRBD1. This CDR3 is 18 amino acids long. The junction had 14 bases not matched to a gene; V was cut back by 7 bases and J by 0 bases. CDR1 and CDR2 from the germline V gene are LNHDA and SQIVND (reference sequence). The CDR3: CASTQTWDRGNVNTEAFF. In DNA, the CDR3 is TGTGCCAGTACCCAAACTTGGGACAGGGGTAACGTGAACACTGAAGCTTTCTTT. Full variable domain (remainder filled in from reference TRBV19 and TRBJ1-1): DGGITQSPKYLFRKEGQNVTLSCEQNLNHDAMYWYRQDPGQGLRLIYYSQIVNDFQKGDIAEGYSVSREKKESFPLTVTSAQKNPTAFYLCASTQTWDRGNVNTEAFFGQGTRLTVV.

This clone was detected only a few times. The CDR3 nucleotides are TGTGCCAGCAGCGGAACATTGAACACTGAAGCTTTCTTT. Amino acid sequence: CASSGTLNTEAFF. V gene TRBV9 combines with J gene TRBJ1-1; D not resolved. From germline, CDR1 is SGDLS and CDR2 YYNGEE. The CDR3 has 13 residues. The ends were cut back, 3 bases at V and 0 bases at J, with 6 bases in the middle. The full variable domain, completed using reference TRBV9 and TRBJ1-1, is DSGVTQTPKHLITATGQRVTLRCSPRSGDLSVYWYQQSLDQGLQFLIQYYNGEERAKGNILERFSAQQFPDLHSELNLSSLELGDSALYFCASSGTLNTEAFFGQGTRLTVV.

The rearrangement links TRBV6-8 to TRBJ2-1; TRBD2 aligns across 8 bases. The V segment lost 6 bases and the J segment 5 bases; nucleotides outside the gene matches: 6. The CDR3 contains 14 residues. Germline assignment: CDR1 MNHGY and CDR2 SAAAGT. The CDR3 DNA is TGTGCCAGCAGGGCCAGCGGGGGCCACAATGAGCAGTTCTTC. Translating it yields CASRASGGHNEQFF.

This clone was found once. The chain uses TRBV4-1 and TRBJ1-1; D gene uncertain. The V end lost 1 base, the J end lost 8 bases, and 8 bases lay between the germline ends. The CDR3 has 12 residues. Germline assignment: CDR1 MGHRA and CDR2 YSYEKL. Here the CDR3 DNA reads TGCGCCAGCAGCCAAGCGGTACAGGAAGCTTTCTTT. Translated: CASSQAVQEAFF.

This clone has just one count. The chain employs TRBV28 and TRBJ1-5, with 8 nucleotides matching TRBD1. Germline V lookup: CDR1 MDHEN, CDR2 SYDVKM. V lost 5 bases and J lost 3; bases outside the gene matches: 6. The CDR3 has 15 residues. This chain's CDR3 is CASSLRQGTNQPQHF. Here the CDR3 DNA reads TGTGCCAGCAGTCTCAGACAGGGGACCAATCAGCCCCAGCATTTT.

The J gene is TRBJ2-7, the V gene TRBV6-1; the match to TRBD1 covers 9 bases. The germline V gene has CDR1 MNHNS and CDR2 SASEGT. V was pared by 4 bases and J by 6 bases, with 13 bases of the junction left unmatched. The CDR3 runs to 16 residues. The CDR3 DNA reads as TGTGCCAGCAGTGCATTACAGGGGGCCGCAGTGGGCGAGCAGTACTTC. Amino acids: CASSALQGAAVGEQYF.

The chain uses TRBV11-2 and TRBJ2-7; 9 positions match TRBD2. The V and J ends lost 5 bases and 5 bases, in that order; junction bases with no gene match: 10. CDR3 size: 15 residues. Germline CDR1 and CDR2: SGHAT and FQNNGV. DNA for the CDR3: TGTGCCAGCAGCGCTCGGGGACTAGCTTTCAACGAGCAGTACTTC. It translates to CASSARGLAFNEQYF.

This clone was picked up one time. The rearrangement joins TRBV30 to TRBJ2-7, with unresolved D. There are 11 residues in the CDR3. The V end was cut by 2 bases, the J end by 1 base, with 3 bases between. The germline V gene has CDR1 GTSNPN and CDR2 SVGIG (reference sequence). CDR3: CAWSTSYEQYF. The CDR3 nucleotides read TGTGCCTGGAGTACATCCTACGAGCAGTACTTC.

This sequence joins TRBV5-1 and TRBJ1-1; D remains unclear. The CDR3 covers 11 residues. CDR1 and CDR2 (germline): SGHRS, YFSETQ. Trimming stripped 3 bases from V and 6 bases from J, with 6 bases between. The CDR3, as DNA: TGCGCCAGCAGCTACGACGCTGAAGCTTTCTTT. Translated, it gives CASSYDAEAFF.